These 24 T cell receptor beta chains were all obtained from the same sample, sequenced in a study of blood T cell repertoires in COVID-19. Using immunoSEQ multiplex PCR, the repertoire was profiled, and TCRdb retains in-frame clones only, with some absent. Among around 24,000 clones listed, 81% were seen once. What was sequenced was peripheral blood. All receptors come from a man aged 50-60 years with active or convalescent COVID-19.

This clone was detected once. J is TRBJ2-3 and V is TRBV5-1; 8 bases align to TRBD2. The germline V gene has CDR1 SGHRS and CDR2 YFSETQ. The CDR3 runs to 17 residues. Trimming took 1 base from V and 5 from J; bases not matched to a gene: 12. The CDR3 sequence is CASSLHGRAGGGDTQYF. The CDR3, as DNA: TGCGCCAGCAGCTTGCACGGGAGGGCCGGCGGGGGAGATACGCAGTATTTT.

The rearrangement uses TRBV29-1 and TRBJ1-2; perhaps TRBD1 as D (5 bases). Germline V lookup: CDR1 SQVTM, CDR2 ANQGSEA. CDR3 length equals 13 residues. V was shortened by 3 bases and J by 6 bases, with 14 bases between the two germline ends. In nucleotides, the CDR3 is TGCAGCGTTGACGGGATGGGGGGGAATGGCTACACCTTC. It specifies CSVDGMGGNGYTF.

CDR3 nucleotides: TGTGCCAGCAGACTTGACAGCGTCTCTGGAAACACCATATATTTT. Protein product: CASRLDSVSGNTIYF. J is TRBJ1-3 and V is TRBV2, with D possibly matching TRBD1 (5 bases). Germline CDR1 and CDR2: SNHLY and FYNNEI. The V end was cut by 6 bases, the J end by 0 bases, with 12 bases between. The CDR3 sequence is 15 residues long. The variable domain in full, completed from reference TRBV2 and TRBJ1-3, reads EPEVTQTPSHQVTQMGQEVILRCVPISNHLYFYWYRQILGQKVEFLVSFYNNEISEKSEIFDDQFSVERPDGSNFTLKIRSTKLEDSAMYFCASRLDSVSGNTIYFGEGSWLTVV.

V gene TRBV6-5 combines with J gene TRBJ1-1; no clear D gene. V was trimmed by 0 bases and J by 1 base, leaving 9 bases between them. Germline V gives CDR1 MNHEY, CDR2 SVGAGI. The CDR3 is made up of 15 amino acids. The CDR3 region has the DNA TGTGCCAGCAGTTACTCGCCCGGAGGGAACACTGAAGCTTTCTTT. It is translated as CASSYSPGGNTEAFF.

The gene calls are TRBV6-5 and TRBJ2-7, with D perhaps TRBD2 (5 bases). V was clipped by 7 bases and J by 4 bases, with 8 bases between them. Germline CDR1 reads MNHEY; CDR2 reads SVGAGI. The CDR3 runs to 11 residues. In nucleotides, the CDR3 is TGTGCCAGCACGGAGGCTTACGAGCAGTACTTC. It encodes CASTEAYEQYF.

The chain employs TRBV6-1 and TRBJ2-7; weak D call: TRBD1 (6 bases). CDR1 and CDR2 (germline): MNHNS, SASEGT. The CDR3 is 15 residues long. V was pared by 1 base and J by 4 bases, with 14 bases between. CDR3 DNA: TGTGCCAGCAGTGAAGGGACAGCCAATCCTTACGAGCAGTACTTC. Amino acids: CASSEGTANPYEQYF.

This chain joins TRBV30 and TRBJ1-1; no firm D call. V lost 0 bases and J 5 bases, leaving 10 bases between the germline ends. The CDR3 is made up of 13 amino acids. Per germline, CDR1 GTSNPN and CDR2 SVGIG (reference sequence). The CDR3 reads CAWSVSGGTEAFF. CDR3 coding DNA: TGTGCCTGGAGTGTATCGGGAGGGACTGAAGCTTTCTTT.

V and J are TRBV4-1 and TRBJ2-7, with 8 bases fitting TRBD2. The CDR3 runs to 16 residues. V shed 0 bases, J shed 1 base, and the junction held 5 bases outside the gene matches. CDR1 and CDR2 from the germline V gene are MGHRA and YSYEKL. The CDR3 region has the DNA TGCGCCAGCAGCCAAGAAGCGGGAGCGGCGTCCTACGAGCAGTACTTC. Translating it yields CASSQEAGAASYEQYF.

This clone was counted a few times. The J gene is TRBJ1-4, the V gene TRBV20-1, with 9 bases lining up with TRBD1. Germline V lookup: CDR1 DFQATT, CDR2 SNEGSKA (reference sequence). There are 15 residues in the CDR3. J was trimmed by 10 bases and V by 3 bases; bases with no gene match: 12. The CDR3 nucleotides read TGCAGTGCTAGTATTCGGGGACAGGGAGATAGAAAACTGTTTTTT. It codes for CSASIRGQGDRKLFF.

The chain is built from TRBV19 and TRBJ2-7, with D possibly TRBD2 on 6 matching bases. The germline V and J ends were trimmed by 4 bases and 0 bases, with 10 bases remaining between them. CDR3 length: 14 amino acids. Germline-derived CDR1 and CDR2 are LNHDA and SQIVND (reference sequence). CDR3 loop: CASSNEEGSYEQYF. In DNA, the CDR3 is TGTGCCAGTAGTAATGAGGAGGGCTCCTACGAGCAGTACTTC.

The rearrangement links TRBV9 to TRBJ1-5; no firm D call. This CDR3 is built from 13 residues. Germline V lookup: CDR1 SGDLS, CDR2 YYNGEE. Trimming took off 2 bases at V and 5 bases at J, with 8 bases between the two ends. CDR3: CASSVSGDQPQHF. In DNA form, the CDR3 reads TGTGCCAGCAGCGTCTCCGGGGATCAGCCCCAGCATTTT.

The rearrangement joins TRBV7-6 to TRBJ1-4; unclear D gene. The CDR3 covers 15 residues. V lost 1 base, J lost 1 base, and 7 bases lay in between. Germline CDR1 reads SGHVS; CDR2 reads FNYEAQ. CDR3: CASSLVGRTNEKLFF. The CDR3 DNA is TGTGCCAGCAGCTTAGTCGGGAGAACTAATGAAAAACTGTTTTTT.

The V gene is TRBV5-4, the J gene TRBJ2-3; D may be TRBD2 (5 bases). V was pared by 4 bases and J by 3 bases, with 18 bases between. The CDR3 totals 16 residues. CDR1 and CDR2 (germline): SGHNT, YYREEE (reference sequence). The CDR3 bases are TGTGCCAGCAGCCTTACCGGGGAGTTGGGAACAGATACGCAGTATTTT. It yields the protein CASSLTGELGTDTQYF.

The V gene is TRBV28, the J gene TRBJ1-2, with a weak D call TRBD1 (6 bases). V gave up 3 bases and J gave up 2 bases, with 13 bases separating them. Germline V CDR1 and CDR2: MDHEN, SYDVKM. The CDR3 runs to 15 residues. The DNA of the CDR3 is TGTGCCAGCAGTTTCCGCGGGAGGGGGAACTATGGCTACACCTTC. It encodes CASSFRGRGNYGYTF.

This chain connects TRBV3-1 (or the pseudogene TRBV3-2) to TRBJ1-3; D ambiguous. Trimming removed 0 bases at V and 0 bases at J, with 6 bases between. This CDR3 comprises 15 residues. CDR1 and CDR2 from the germline V gene are LGHDT and YNNKEL (reference sequence). The CDR3 protein is CASSQETASGNTIYF. The CDR3 DNA reads TGTGCCAGCAGCCAAGAAACAGCCTCTGGAAACACCATATATTTT.

The genes are TRBV5-1 and TRBJ2-5; tentatively, D is TRBD1 (5 bases). CDR1 and CDR2 (germline): SGHRS, YFSETQ. The CDR3 consists of 14 residues. The germline V and J ends were trimmed by 3 bases and 5 bases, with 14 bases remaining between them. The DNA of the CDR3 is TGCGCCAGCAGCTCACAAGGGGCCGTCGAGACCCAGTACTTC. Its translation is CASSSQGAVETQYF.

The chain recombines TRBV5-4 with TRBJ2-3; perhaps TRBD2 as D (5 bases). CDR1 is SGHNT and CDR2 is YYREEE in the germline V gene (reference sequence). CDR3 size: 15 residues. V lost 5 bases, J lost 0 bases, and 13 bases lay in between. The CDR3 reads CASRILARSTDTQYF. The CDR3 nucleotides are TGTGCCAGCAGAATCCTAGCCCGAAGCACAGATACGCAGTATTTT.

This clone appeared a single time. The V and J genes are TRBV6-6 and TRBJ1-6; 12 bases agree with TRBD1. The CDR3 totals 14 residues. CDR1 MNHNY and CDR2 SVGAGI come from the germline V gene (reference sequence). After removal of 3 bases from V and 10 bases from J, the junction contained 1 base not matched to a gene. CDR3 sequence: CASSYGTGGSPLHF. The CDR3 nucleotides read TGTGCCAGCAGTTATGGGACAGGGGGCTCACCCCTCCACTTT.

The CDR3 coding sequence is TGTGCCAGCAGTTACTCGGGGGCAGACCAAGAGACCCAGTACTTC. Protein sequence: CASSYSGADQETQYF. This rearrangement joins TRBV6-5 to TRBJ2-5, with D maybe TRBD1 (6 bases). V was cut by 0 bases and J by 0 bases, with 8 bases left in between. The CDR3 runs 15 residues. Germline CDR1 reads MNHEY; CDR2 reads SVGAGI.

V is TRBV11-3 and J is TRBJ1-1; D is ambiguous. The CDR3 consists of 13 residues. The ends were cut back, 5 bases at V and 11 bases at J, with 18 bases in the middle. Germline V gene data show CDR1 as SGHNT and CDR2 as YENEEA. The CDR3 region has the DNA TGTGCCAGCAGCCAAGGATCCATGAGCGGGGCTTTCTTT. It specifies CASSQGSMSGAFF.

The V gene is TRBV27, the J gene TRBJ2-3, with D possibly matching TRBD2 (6 bases). Germline V gives CDR1 MNHEY, CDR2 SMNVEV (reference sequence). Trimming shortened V by 3 bases and J by 4 bases, and 11 bases separated the two germline ends. The CDR3 sequence is 14 residues long. The CDR3 DNA sequence: TGTGCCAGCAGTTTTATATCGGGGGCAGATACGCAGTATTTT. Its protein product is CASSFISGADTQYF.

This chain connects TRBV6-5 to TRBJ1-3; 7 bases agree with TRBD1. The CDR3 spans 13 residues. J lost 2 bases, V lost 7 bases, and 2 bases had no gene match. Germline CDR1 and CDR2: MNHEY and SVGAGI. CDR3: CASKQGPGNTIYF. The CDR3 DNA is TGTGCCAGCAAACAGGGGCCTGGAAACACCATATATTTT.

The rearrangement links TRBV11-2 to TRBJ2-7; D uncertain. The length of the CDR3 is 14 residues. CDR1 SGHAT and CDR2 FQNNGV come from the germline V gene. V was pared by 1 base and J by 1 base, with 8 bases between. The CDR3 coding sequence is TGTGCCAGCAGCTTAGGAACTAAATCCTACGAGCAGTACTTC. It is translated as CASSLGTKSYEQYF.

The chain joins TRBV11-2 to TRBJ1-5; D is ambiguous. This CDR3 contains 13 residues. Per the germline V gene, CDR1 is SGHAT and CDR2 is FQNNGV. V lost 0 bases and J lost 11, with 11 bases in between. CDR3 nucleotides: TGTGCCAGCAGCTTAGATCGGGGAATGGCCCAGCATTTT. Translating it yields CASSLDRGMAQHF. Together with reference TRBV11-2 and TRBJ1-5, the CDR3 gives the full variable domain: EAGVAQSPRYKIIEKRQSVAFWCNPISGHATLYWYQQILGQGPKLLIQFQNNGVVDDSQLPKDRFSAERLKGVDSTLKIQPAKLEDSAVYLCASSLDRGMAQHFGDGTRLSIL.